The 22 T cell receptor beta chains in this list originate from one sample, sequenced in a study of control samples from healthy donors and cancer patients. Here immunoSEQ multiplex PCR was the method, and the copy in TCRdb shows in-frame clones only, minus some. The sample has under 75,000 clones; around nine tenths are singletons. Material: PBMCs. All receptors derive from a woman in her 50s with colorectal cancer.

This chain connects TRBV6-5 to TRBJ2-7; D is unresolved. Germline loops: CDR1 MNHEY, CDR2 SVGAGI. CDR3 size: 15 residues. V gave up 7 bases and J gave up 2 bases, with 18 bases separating them. DNA of the CDR3: TGTGCCAGCACCGCTTGGTCGGATTTAACCTACGAGCAGTACTTC. Its protein is CASTAWSDLTYEQYF.

The CDR3 here is CASSPPGQETQYF. Here the CDR3 DNA reads TGTGCCAGTAGTCCACCGGGACAAGAGACCCAGTACTTC. This chain joins TRBV19 and TRBJ2-5; maybe TRBD2 (5 bases). Germline V gene lookup returns CDR1 LNHDA and CDR2 SQIVND (reference sequence). CDR3 length: 13 amino acids. The V end lost 5 bases, the J end lost 2 bases, and 9 bases lay between the germline ends.

The genes are TRBV7-3 and TRBJ1-6, with D unresolved. Trimming shortened V by 0 bases and J by 10 bases, and 7 bases separated the two germline ends. The CDR3 consists of 13 residues. Germline-derived CDR1 and CDR2 are SGHTA and FQGTGA. Here the CDR3 reads CASSLTSESPLHF. CDR3 nucleotide sequence: TGTGCCAGCAGCTTAACGTCAGAATCACCCCTCCACTTT.

The rearrangement joins TRBV6-1 to TRBJ2-1, with 8 nucleotides matching TRBD2. The germline V gene encodes CDR1 MNHNS and CDR2 SASEGT. The V gene end was trimmed by 0 bases and the J gene end by 8 bases; junction bases not matched to a gene: 3. This CDR3 is built from 14 residues. CDR3 loop: CASSEALAVDEQFF. In DNA form, the CDR3 reads TGTGCCAGCAGTGAAGCACTAGCGGTTGATGAGCAGTTCTTC.

V is TRBV5-6 and J is TRBJ2-7; no definite D call. The CDR3 sequence is 14 residues long. Germline CDR1 reads SGHDT; CDR2 reads YYEEEE. V lost 2 bases to trimming and J lost 0 bases, with 9 bases between them. This chain's CDR3 is CASSFYSPSYEQYF. CDR3 sequence (DNA): TGTGCCAGCAGCTTTTATTCGCCCTCCTACGAGCAGTACTTC. Full variable domain (missing parts from reference TRBV5-6 and TRBJ2-7): DAGVTQSPTHLIKTRGQQVTLRCSPKSGHDTVSWYQQALGQGPQFIFQYYEEEERQRGNFPDRFSGHQFPNYSSELNVNALLLGDSALYLCASSFYSPSYEQYFGPGTRLTVT.

The rearrangement joins TRBV2 to TRBJ2-3; no firm D call. Trimming shortened V by 5 bases and J by 4 bases, and 16 bases separated the two germline ends. CDR1 is SNHLY, CDR2 FYNNEI, per germline. This CDR3 is built from 15 residues. CDR3 coding DNA: TGTGCCAGCAGTATCCGGAACCAAGCCCCAGATACGCAGTATTTT. This encodes CASSIRNQAPDTQYF.

This chain connects TRBV9 to TRBJ1-1, with 7 positions matching TRBD1. Germline V gives CDR1 SGDLS, CDR2 YYNGEE. V was clipped by 3 bases and J by 0 bases; unmatched bases: 8. The CDR3 is made up of 16 amino acids. CDR3 sequence: CASSGTPTGLNTEAFF. The CDR3 region has the DNA TGTGCCAGCAGCGGAACCCCGACAGGGTTGAACACTGAAGCTTTCTTT.

This clone was detected only once. The rearrangement links TRBV5-1 to TRBJ1-4; D is undetermined. This CDR3 has 15 residues. The ends were cut back, 0 bases at V and 4 bases at J, with 10 bases in the middle. CDR1 and CDR2 (germline): SGHRS, YFSETQ. CDR3 residues: CASSLDLYLNEKLFF. CDR3 nucleotides: TGCGCCAGCAGCTTGGATTTGTATCTTAATGAAAAACTGTTTTTT.

The chain recombines TRBV6-2 or TRBV6-3 with TRBJ2-4; 15 bases map to TRBD2. The V and J ends lost 6 bases and 6 bases, in that order; junction bases with no gene match: 6. This CDR3 has 16 amino acids. Germline V gives CDR1 MNHEY, CDR2 SVGEGT. CDR3 coding DNA: TGTGCCAGCAGCCGGGGACTAGCGGGAGGCGGAAACATTCAGTACTTC. Amino acids: CASSRGLAGGGNIQYF.

The chain uses TRBV18 and TRBJ1-2, with 8 bases matching TRBD1. The germline V gene has CDR1 KGHSH and CDR2 LQKENI. V gave up 8 bases and J gave up 4 bases; unmatched junction bases: 12. This CDR3 has 15 amino acids. The CDR3 DNA follows: TGTGCCAGCCGAGGTTCGGGGACAGGACCCTATGGCTACACCTTC. This codes for CASRGSGTGPYGYTF.

This sequence joins TRBV27 and TRBJ2-1; 11 nucleotides line up with TRBD2. Germline V gene lookup returns CDR1 MNHEY and CDR2 SMNVEV (reference sequence). The CDR3 runs 14 residues. Trimming removed 2 bases from V and 8 bases from J; junction bases left unmatched: 2. The CDR3 bases are TGTGCCAGCAGTTTAGTAGCGGGGGGGCATGAGCAGTTCTTC. This encodes CASSLVAGGHEQFF.

The genes are TRBV11-2 and TRBJ1-1; D is unresolved. The CDR3 covers 14 residues. Germline V CDR1 and CDR2: SGHAT, FQNNGV. V was cut by 4 bases and J by 1 base, with 10 bases left in between. The CDR3 nucleotides are TGTGCCAGCAGCTCAAGGACGGGGAACACTGAAGCTTTCTTT. Translated, it gives CASSSRTGNTEAFF. The variable domain in full, with the rest retrieved from reference TRBV11-2 and TRBJ1-1, is EAGVAQSPRYKIIEKRQSVAFWCNPISGHATLYWYQQILGQGPKLLIQFQNNGVVDDSQLPKDRFSAERLKGVDSTLKIQPAKLEDSAVYLCASSSRTGNTEAFFGQGTRLTVV.

V usage is TRBV7-2 and J usage is TRBJ2-7; D gene uncertain. The CDR3 has 14 amino acids. Per the germline V gene, CDR1 is SGHTA and CDR2 is FQGNSA. The V and J ends lost 2 bases and 6 bases respectively, with 14 bases between them. CDR3 in DNA: TGTGCCAGCAGCTTAATGAGGAGCGTCGGCGAGCAGTACTTC. Translated: CASSLMRSVGEQYF.

The V and J genes are TRBV7-8 and TRBJ2-3, with 11 positions matching TRBD1. Germline CDR1 reads SGHVS; CDR2 reads FQNEAQ. CDR3 size: 16 residues. V was pared by 4 bases and J by 2 bases, with 5 bases of the junction left unmatched. DNA for the CDR3: TGTGCCAGCAGCTCCCGGGACAGGGGGTCCACAGATACGCAGTATTTT. It translates to CASSSRDRGSTDTQYF.

The gene calls are TRBV21-1 and TRBJ2-7. TRBV21-1 is deemed a pseudogene. The CDR3 loop spans 17 amino acids. As DNA, the CDR3 is TGTGCCAGCAGTTCCCTAGGGGGAATGGAGGGAATCTACGAGCAGTACTTC. Its protein is CASSSLGGMEGIYEQYF.

The chain couples TRBV5-6 to TRBJ2-7, with D perhaps matching TRBD1 or TRBD2 (5 bases each). Trimming left V 6 bases short and J 0 bases short, with 19 bases between. Germline CDR1 SGHDT, CDR2 YYEEEE. The CDR3 has 16 amino acids. The CDR3 here is CASTTRGTQDSYEQYF. The CDR3 region has the DNA TGTGCCAGCACCACCCGAGGGACCCAAGACTCCTACGAGCAGTACTTC.

V gene TRBV28 combines with J gene TRBJ2-2; perhaps TRBD1 as D (6 bases). This CDR3 region has 12 residues. Germline V gene sequence: CDR1 MDHEN, CDR2 SYDVKM. V gave up 5 bases and J gave up 8 bases, with 9 bases separating them. This CDR3 reads CASSTGPGELFF. The DNA for the CDR3 is TGTGCCAGCAGTACAGGGCCGGGGGAGCTGTTTTTT. The whole variable domain, filled in from reference TRBV28 and TRBJ2-2, reads DVKVTQSSRYLVKRTGEKVFLECVQDMDHENMFWYRQDPGLGLRLIYFSYDVKMKEKGDIPEGYSVSREKKERFSLILESASTNQTSMYLCASSTGPGELFFGEGSRLTVL.

The genes are TRBV7-9 and TRBJ1-1, with no clear D. This CDR3 is built from 13 residues. The germline V gene has CDR1 SEHNR and CDR2 FQNEAQ (reference sequence). The ends were cut back, 4 bases at V and 2 bases at J, with 8 bases in the middle. CDR3 sequence (DNA): TGTGCCAGCAGCTCCCCCCAAAACACTGAAGCTTTCTTT. Protein: CASSSPQNTEAFF.

CDR3 DNA: TGTGCCAGCAGCAAGACAGGGGAAGGCGCAGATACGCAGTATTTT. Amino acids: CASSKTGEGADTQYF. V usage is TRBV6-2 or TRBV6-3 and J usage is TRBJ2-3, with TRBD1 matching over 8 bases. The CDR3 totals 15 residues. The ends lost 6 bases at V and 4 bases at J; junction bases unmatched: 9. Germline V gives CDR1 MNHEY, CDR2 SVGEGT.

The rearrangement joins TRBV7-3 to TRBJ2-1; 7 bases match TRBD2. With V trimmed by 4 bases and J by 3 bases, 6 bases remained unmatched. Germline V lookup: CDR1 SGHTA, CDR2 FQGTGA. This CDR3 is built from 15 residues. The CDR3 protein is CASSYGLAGYNEQFF. CDR3 coding DNA: TGTGCCAGCAGCTACGGCTTAGCGGGCTACAATGAGCAGTTCTTC.

The chain's CDR3 is CSVDDGQGSTDTQYF. The CDR3 nucleotides read TGCAGCGTTGACGACGGACAGGGGAGCACAGATACGCAGTATTTT. The genes are TRBV29-1 and TRBJ2-3, with TRBD1 matching 9 bases. Per germline, CDR1 SQVTM and CDR2 ANQGSEA. The CDR3 contains 15 residues. Trimming cost V 3 bases and J 0 bases; bases outside gene matches: 4.

The chain carries TRBV19 and TRBJ2-2; 7 bases map to TRBD2. Germline loops: CDR1 LNHDA, CDR2 SQIVND (reference sequence). V trimming: 3 bases; J trimming: 7 bases; junction bases outside the gene matches: 5. This CDR3 has 14 amino acids. The CDR3 region has the DNA TGTGCCAGTAGTATGGTGGGGGGGAACGGGGAGCTGTTTTTT. Its translation is CASSMVGGNGELFF.